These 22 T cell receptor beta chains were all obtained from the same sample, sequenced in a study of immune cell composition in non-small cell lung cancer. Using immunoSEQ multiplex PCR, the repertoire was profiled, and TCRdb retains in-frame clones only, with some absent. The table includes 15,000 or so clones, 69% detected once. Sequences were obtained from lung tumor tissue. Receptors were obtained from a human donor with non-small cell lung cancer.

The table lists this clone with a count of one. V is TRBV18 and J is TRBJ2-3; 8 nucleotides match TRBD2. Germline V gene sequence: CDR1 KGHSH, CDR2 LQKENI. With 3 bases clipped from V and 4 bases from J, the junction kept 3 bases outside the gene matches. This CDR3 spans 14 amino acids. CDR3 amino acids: CASSPRGAPDTQYF. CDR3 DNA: TGTGCCAGCTCACCGCGGGGGGCCCCAGATACGCAGTATTTT.

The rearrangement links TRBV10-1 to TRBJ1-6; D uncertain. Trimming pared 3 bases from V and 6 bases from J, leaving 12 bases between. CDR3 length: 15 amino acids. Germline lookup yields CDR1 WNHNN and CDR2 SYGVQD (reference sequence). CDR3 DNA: TGCGCCAGCAGTGATTCGGGGATCGGTAATTCACCCCTCCACTTT. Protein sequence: CASSDSGIGNSPLHF.

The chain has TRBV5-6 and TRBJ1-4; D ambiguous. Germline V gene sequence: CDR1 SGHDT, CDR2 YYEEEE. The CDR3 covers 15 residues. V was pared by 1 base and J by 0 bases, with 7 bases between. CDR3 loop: CASSLWGATNEKLFF. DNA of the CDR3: TGTGCCAGCAGCTTGTGGGGAGCAACTAATGAAAAACTGTTTTTT. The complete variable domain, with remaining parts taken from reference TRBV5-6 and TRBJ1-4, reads DAGVTQSPTHLIKTRGQQVTLRCSPKSGHDTVSWYQQALGQGPQFIFQYYEEEERQRGNFPDRFSGHQFPNYSSELNVNALLLGDSALYLCASSLWGATNEKLFFGSGTQLSVL.

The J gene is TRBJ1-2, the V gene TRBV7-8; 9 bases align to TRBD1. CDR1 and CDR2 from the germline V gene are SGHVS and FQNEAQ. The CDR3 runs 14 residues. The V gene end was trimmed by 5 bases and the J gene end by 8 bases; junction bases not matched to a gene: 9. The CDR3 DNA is TGTGCCAGCAGCCGCACAGGGGGCCCGCGAGGCTACACCTTC. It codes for CASSRTGGPRGYTF.

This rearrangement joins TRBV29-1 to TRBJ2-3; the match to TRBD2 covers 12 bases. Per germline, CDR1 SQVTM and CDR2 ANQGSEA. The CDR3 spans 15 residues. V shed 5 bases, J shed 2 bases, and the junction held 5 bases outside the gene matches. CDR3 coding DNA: TGCAGCGTTCGGACTAGCGGGGTTACCACAGATACGCAGTATTTT. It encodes CSVRTSGVTTDTQYF.

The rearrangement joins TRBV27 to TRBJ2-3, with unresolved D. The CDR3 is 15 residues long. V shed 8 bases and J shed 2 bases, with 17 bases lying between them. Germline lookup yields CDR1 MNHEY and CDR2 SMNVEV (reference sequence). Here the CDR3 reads CASLLAPHTTDTQYF. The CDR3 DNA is TGTGCCAGCCTTTTAGCACCACACACCACAGATACGCAGTATTTT.

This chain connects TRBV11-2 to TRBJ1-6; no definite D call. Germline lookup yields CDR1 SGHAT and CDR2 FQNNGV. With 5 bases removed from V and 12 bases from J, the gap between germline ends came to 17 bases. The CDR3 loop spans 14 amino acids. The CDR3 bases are TGTGCCAGCAGCCCAGACACCTCAGGTTTACCCCTCCACTTT. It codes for CASSPDTSGLPLHF.

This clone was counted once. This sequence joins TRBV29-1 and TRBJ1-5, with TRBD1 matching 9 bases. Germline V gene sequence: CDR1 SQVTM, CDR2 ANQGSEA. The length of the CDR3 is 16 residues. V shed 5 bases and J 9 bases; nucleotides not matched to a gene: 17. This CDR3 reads CSVSPPGQGSSGPQHF. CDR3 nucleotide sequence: TGCAGCGTTTCTCCACCGGGACAGGGTTCCTCAGGGCCCCAGCATTTT.

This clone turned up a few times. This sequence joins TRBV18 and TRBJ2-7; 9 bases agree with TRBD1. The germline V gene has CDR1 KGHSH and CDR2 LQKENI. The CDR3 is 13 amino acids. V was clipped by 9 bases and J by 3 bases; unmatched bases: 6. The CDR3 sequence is CASLGGQGYEQYF. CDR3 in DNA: TGTGCCAGTTTGGGGGGACAGGGCTACGAGCAGTACTTC.

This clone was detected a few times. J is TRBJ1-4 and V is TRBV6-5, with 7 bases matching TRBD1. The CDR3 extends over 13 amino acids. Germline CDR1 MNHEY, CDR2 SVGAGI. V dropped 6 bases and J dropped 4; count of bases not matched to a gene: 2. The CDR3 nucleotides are TGTGCCAGCAGCGACAGGGTTAATGAAAAACTGTTTTTT. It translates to CASSDRVNEKLFF.

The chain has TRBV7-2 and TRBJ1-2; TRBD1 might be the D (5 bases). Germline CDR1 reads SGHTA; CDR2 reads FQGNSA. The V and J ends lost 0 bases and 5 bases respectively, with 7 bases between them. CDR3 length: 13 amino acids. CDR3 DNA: TGTGCCAGCAGCTTAGCCCAGGGTTATGGCTACACCTTC. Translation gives CASSLAQGYGYTF.

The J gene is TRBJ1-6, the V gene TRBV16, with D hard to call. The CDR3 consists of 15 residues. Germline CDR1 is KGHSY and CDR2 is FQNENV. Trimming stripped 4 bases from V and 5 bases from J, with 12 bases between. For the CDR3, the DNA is TGTGCCAGCAGCCCCTGGGAGGGCAATAATTCACCCCTCCACTTT. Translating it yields CASSPWEGNNSPLHF.

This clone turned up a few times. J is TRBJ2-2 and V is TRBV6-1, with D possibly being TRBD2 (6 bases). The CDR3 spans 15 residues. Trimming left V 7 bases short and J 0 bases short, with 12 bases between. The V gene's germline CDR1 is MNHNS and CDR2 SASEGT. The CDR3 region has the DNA TGTGCCAGCAATGGGGGACTTACGAACACCGGGGAGCTGTTTTTT. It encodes CASNGGLTNTGELFF.

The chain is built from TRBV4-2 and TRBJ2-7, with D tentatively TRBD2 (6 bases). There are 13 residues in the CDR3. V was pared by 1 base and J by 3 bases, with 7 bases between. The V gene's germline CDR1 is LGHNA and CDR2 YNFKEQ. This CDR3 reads CASSQGEDYEQYF. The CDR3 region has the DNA TGTGCCAGCAGCCAAGGGGAGGACTACGAGCAGTACTTC.

The CDR3 nucleotides read TGTGCCAGCTCACAGGAGATTCATTCACCCCTCCACTTT. Translating gives CASSQEIHSPLHF. The chain has TRBV9 and TRBJ1-6; tentative D call: TRBD1 (5 bases). Between the trimmed V and J ends, which lost 7 bases and 8 bases, there was a span of 13 bases. CDR3 length equals 13 residues. Germline-derived CDR1 and CDR2 are SGDLS and YYNGEE. The entire variable domain, with the rest obtained from reference TRBV9 and TRBJ1-6, is as follows: DSGVTQTPKHLITATGQRVTLRCSPRSGDLSVYWYQQSLDQGLQFLIQYYNGEERAKGNILERFSAQQFPDLHSELNLSSLELGDSALYFCASSQEIHSPLHFGNGTRLTVT.

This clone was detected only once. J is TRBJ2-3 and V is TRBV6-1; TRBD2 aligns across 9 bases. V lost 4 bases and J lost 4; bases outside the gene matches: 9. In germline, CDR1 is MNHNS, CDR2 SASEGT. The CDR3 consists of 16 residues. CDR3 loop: CASSALDAGGADTQYF. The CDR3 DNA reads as TGTGCCAGCAGTGCCCTCGATGCGGGGGGGGCAGATACGCAGTATTTT.

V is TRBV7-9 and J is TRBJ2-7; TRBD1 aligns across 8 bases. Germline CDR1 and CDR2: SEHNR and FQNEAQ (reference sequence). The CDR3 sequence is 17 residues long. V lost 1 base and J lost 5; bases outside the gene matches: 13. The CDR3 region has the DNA TGTGCCAGCAGCTTAGGACGGCAGGGGGCAAATAGGGACGAGCAGTACTTC. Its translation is CASSLGRQGANRDEQYF.

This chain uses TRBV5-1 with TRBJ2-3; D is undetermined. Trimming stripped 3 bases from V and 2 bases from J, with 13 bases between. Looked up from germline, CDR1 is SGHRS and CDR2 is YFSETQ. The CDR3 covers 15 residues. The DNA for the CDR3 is TGCGCCAGCAGCTCCCTAAGTACGTACACAGATACGCAGTATTTT. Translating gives CASSSLSTYTDTQYF.

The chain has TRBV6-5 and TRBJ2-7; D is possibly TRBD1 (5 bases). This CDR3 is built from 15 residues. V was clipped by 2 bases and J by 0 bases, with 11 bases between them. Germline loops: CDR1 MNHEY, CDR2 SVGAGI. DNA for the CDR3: TGTGCCAGCAGTTACGAGCCAGGGAACTCCTACGAGCAGTACTTC. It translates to CASSYEPGNSYEQYF.

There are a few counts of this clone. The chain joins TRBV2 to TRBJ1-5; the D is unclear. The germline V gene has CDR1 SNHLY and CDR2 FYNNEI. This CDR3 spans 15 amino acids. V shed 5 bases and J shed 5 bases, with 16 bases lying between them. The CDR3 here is CASSMDSGGDQPQHF. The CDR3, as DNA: TGTGCCAGCAGTATGGACTCCGGCGGGGATCAGCCCCAGCATTTT.

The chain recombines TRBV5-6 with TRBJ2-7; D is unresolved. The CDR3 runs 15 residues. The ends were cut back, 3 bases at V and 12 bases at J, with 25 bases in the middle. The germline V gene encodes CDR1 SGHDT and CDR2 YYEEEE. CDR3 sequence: CASSSTQSPFGWRYF. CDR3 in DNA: TGTGCCAGCAGCTCAACACAGTCCCCCTTCGGATGGCGGTACTTC. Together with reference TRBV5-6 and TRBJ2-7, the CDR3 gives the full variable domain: DAGVTQSPTHLIKTRGQQVTLRCSPKSGHDTVSWYQQALGQGPQFIFQYYEEEERQRGNFPDRFSGHQFPNYSSELNVNALLLGDSALYLCASSSTQSPFGWRYFGPGTRLTVT.

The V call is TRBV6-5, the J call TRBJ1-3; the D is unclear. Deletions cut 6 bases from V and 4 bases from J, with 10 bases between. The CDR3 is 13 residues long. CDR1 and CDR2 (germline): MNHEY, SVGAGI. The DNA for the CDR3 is TGTGCCAGCAGACAGCTAGCAGGAAACACCATATATTTT. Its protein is CASRQLAGNTIYF.